These 21 T cell receptor beta chains were all obtained from the same sample, sequenced in a study of blood T cell repertoires in COVID-19. Assay used: immunoSEQ multiplex PCR; TCRdb lists only in-frame clones, some missing. The table includes roughly 190,000 clones, approximately 90% detected once. The sample taken for sequencing was peripheral blood. These TCRs come from a man aged 35-49 years with active or convalescent COVID-19.

This chain connects TRBV4-3 to TRBJ2-3; no firm D call. V was cut by 0 bases and J by 9 bases, with 13 bases left in between. Germline assignment: CDR1 LGHNA and CDR2 YSLEER. This CDR3 has 14 residues. CDR3 sequence reads: CASSQDVYLETQYF. The CDR3, as DNA: TGCGCCAGCAGCCAAGACGTTTATCTGGAGACGCAGTATTTT.

The chain links TRBV6-6 to TRBJ2-5; 10 bases map to TRBD2. Looked up from germline, CDR1 is MNHNY and CDR2 is SVGAGI (reference sequence). The CDR3 has 14 amino acids. V lost 6 bases, J lost 3 bases, and 4 bases stayed unmatched. The CDR3 loop reads CASRIAGGKETQYF. CDR3 sequence (DNA): TGTGCCAGCAGAATAGCGGGGGGAAAAGAGACCCAGTACTTC.

The chain joins TRBV10-2 to TRBJ2-1, with D maybe TRBD1 (5 bases). V dropped 4 bases and J dropped 4 bases, with 8 bases sitting between them. The V gene's germline CDR1 is WSHSY and CDR2 SAAADI. The CDR3 spans 13 residues. The CDR3 DNA reads TGCGCCAGCAGTGCGGACATTTACAATGAGCAGTTCTTC. It translates to CASSADIYNEQFF.

The V call is TRBV5-1, the J call TRBJ1-5; D might be TRBD1 (6 bases). This CDR3 contains 15 residues. CDR1 and CDR2 from the germline V gene are SGHRS and YFSETQ. V was shortened by 2 bases and J by 4 bases, with 13 bases between the two germline ends. CDR3 residues: CASSLEGDRNQPQHF. In nucleotides, the CDR3 is TGCGCCAGCAGCTTAGAGGGGGATCGTAATCAGCCCCAGCATTTT.

CDR3 loop: CASSQGQGLEKLFF. The CDR3 nucleotides read TGTGCCAGCTCACAAGGACAGGGCCTAGAAAAACTGTTTTTT. J is TRBJ1-4 and V is TRBV18; TRBD1 agrees at 8 bases. The CDR3 runs 14 residues. Unmatched junction bases numbered 6, after V lost 4 bases and J lost 8 bases. The germline V gene encodes CDR1 KGHSH and CDR2 LQKENI.

J is TRBJ1-1 and V is TRBV3-1 (or the pseudogene TRBV3-2); the match to TRBD1 covers 9 bases. Trimming removed 5 bases from V and 4 bases from J; junction bases left unmatched: 11. Looked up from germline, CDR1 is LGHDT and CDR2 is YNNKEL (reference sequence). The length of the CDR3 is 16 residues. The CDR3 loop is CASSTLTTGGGTEAFF. CDR3 DNA sequence: TGTGCCAGCAGCACCCTCACGACAGGGGGTGGCACTGAAGCTTTCTTT.

CDR3 coding DNA: TGCGCCAGCAGCCAAGATCTTCGTGTATCACCCCTCCACTTT. Its protein is CASSQDLRVSPLHF. The chain combines TRBV4-1 with TRBJ1-6; D is unresolved. This CDR3 contains 14 residues. Germline V lookup: CDR1 MGHRA, CDR2 YSYEKL. Between the trimmed V and J ends, which lost 0 bases and 10 bases, there was a span of 10 bases.

The chain employs TRBV29-1 and TRBJ1-4, with 8 nucleotides matching TRBD1. J gave up 5 bases and V 6 bases, and 2 bases lay outside the gene matches. Germline lookup yields CDR1 SQVTM and CDR2 ANQGSEA. The CDR3 is made up of 12 amino acids. Here the CDR3 DNA reads TGCAGCGTGGGGACAGGAAATGAAAAACTGTTTTTT. This encodes CSVGTGNEKLFF.

This chain connects TRBV19 to TRBJ1-5; the match to TRBD1 covers 10 bases. The CDR3 is made up of 16 amino acids. V lost 10 bases, J lost 2 bases, and 11 bases stayed unmatched. Germline assignment: CDR1 LNHDA and CDR2 SQIVND (reference sequence). Here the CDR3 reads CATRQGANTGNQPQHF. CDR3 sequence (DNA): TGTGCCACCCGACAGGGGGCGAATACTGGCAATCAGCCCCAGCATTTT.

The genes are TRBV27 and TRBJ2-2, with a tentative D call TRBD2 (6 bases). The germline CDR1 and CDR2 sequences are MNHEY and SMNVEV (reference sequence). V lost 6 bases to trimming and J lost 0 bases, with 8 bases between them. CDR3 length equals 14 residues. The CDR3 DNA follows: TGTGCCAGCAGGGGGGGTGCGAACACCGGGGAGCTGTTTTTT. This sequence encodes CASRGGANTGELFF.

This sequence joins TRBV5-4 and TRBJ2-3; TRBD2 matches at 7 bases. CDR3 length: 15 residues. Germline CDR1 reads SGHNT; CDR2 reads YYREEE (reference sequence). V shed 0 bases and J 5 bases; nucleotides not matched to a gene: 6. Written as DNA, the CDR3 is TGTGCCAGCAGCTTGGCCGCGGGAGCGGGAGATACGCAGTATTTT. This codes for CASSLAAGAGDTQYF.

The rearrangement joins TRBV6-4 to TRBJ1-2, with D uncertain. The CDR3 runs 13 residues. Germline V gives CDR1 MRHNA, CDR2 SNTAGT. V gave up 4 bases and J gave up 4 bases, with 10 bases separating them. CDR3 sequence: CASSGGGSYGYTF. The CDR3 DNA reads TGTGCCAGCAGTGGGGGAGGATCCTATGGCTACACCTTC.

This sequence joins TRBV5-1 and TRBJ1-1; D is uncertain. Trimming shortened V by 0 bases and J by 9 bases, and 12 bases separated the two germline ends. Per the germline V gene, CDR1 is SGHRS and CDR2 is YFSETQ. This CDR3 has 13 residues. In DNA form, the CDR3 reads TGCGCCAGCAGCTTGGGGTCGGGGTCGAAAGCTTTCTTT. Its translation is CASSLGSGSKAFF.

V and J are TRBV7-9 and TRBJ1-3; D might be TRBD1 (5 bases). V dropped 2 bases and J dropped 0 bases, with 14 bases sitting between them. The V gene's germline CDR1 is SEHNR and CDR2 FQNEAQ (reference sequence). This CDR3 contains 17 residues. The CDR3 here is CASSLSAGLGSGNTIYF. CDR3 coding DNA: TGTGCCAGCAGCTTATCCGCGGGACTGGGCTCTGGAAACACCATATATTTT.

This clone has a handful of counts. CDR3 region: CASSLTVRGSAYEQYF. The CDR3 DNA is TGTGCCAGCAGTTTAACAGTACGCGGGAGTGCGTACGAGCAGTACTTC. The chain combines TRBV27 with TRBJ2-7; 7 nucleotides line up with TRBD2. The CDR3 has 16 residues. The ends lost 2 bases at V and 4 bases at J; junction bases unmatched: 11. CDR1 and CDR2 from the germline V gene are MNHEY and SMNVEV (reference sequence).

The rearrangement links TRBV3-1 (or the pseudogene TRBV3-2) to TRBJ2-5; 8 nucleotides align to TRBD2. The length of the CDR3 is 15 residues. The germline gives CDR1 LGHDT, CDR2 YNNKEL (reference sequence). The V segment lost 4 bases and the J segment 3 bases; nucleotides outside the gene matches: 7. CDR3 DNA: TGTGCCAGCAGCCCCAGGGAGCGGGGGAAAGAGACCCAGTACTTC. Its protein product is CASSPRERGKETQYF.

This clone has a handful of counts. Here the CDR3 DNA reads TGTGCCAGCAGCCCACTATGGGGCAATCAGCCCCAGCATTTT. Residues: CASSPLWGNQPQHF. The chain carries TRBV5-5 and TRBJ1-5; no reliable D call. Germline V gene lookup returns CDR1 SGHKS and CDR2 YYEKEE (reference sequence). Trimming cost V 4 bases and J 2 bases, with 10 bases left between them. The CDR3 runs 14 residues.

J is TRBJ1-4 and V is TRBV5-1; D gene unclear. This CDR3 contains 13 residues. Germline CDR1 SGHRS, CDR2 YFSETQ. The V end lost 5 bases, the J end lost 8 bases, and 13 bases lay between the germline ends. The CDR3 sequence is CASSPMAGEKLFF. CDR3 in DNA: TGCGCCAGCAGTCCCATGGCGGGAGAAAAACTGTTTTTT.

The V call is TRBV10-3, the J call TRBJ2-7; D is possibly TRBD1 (5 bases). Trimming cost V 2 bases and J 0 bases, with 5 bases left between them. From germline, CDR1 is ENHRY and CDR2 SYGVKD. The CDR3 extends over 13 amino acids. CDR3: CAISEDSSYEQYF. Here the CDR3 DNA reads TGTGCCATCAGTGAGGACAGCTCCTACGAGCAGTACTTC.

This chain links TRBV10-3 with TRBJ2-5, with no clear D. The CDR3 is 14 amino acids. In germline, CDR1 is ENHRY, CDR2 SYGVKD. V was cut by 4 bases and J by 2 bases, with 11 bases left in between. The CDR3 sequence: CAISGQTKQETQYF. The CDR3 bases are TGTGCCATCAGTGGACAAACCAAACAAGAGACCCAGTACTTC.

The chain has TRBV5-4 and TRBJ2-7; possible D gene TRBD1, 5 bases. Per germline, CDR1 SGHNT and CDR2 YYREEE (reference sequence). The CDR3 has 15 amino acids. V was cut by 5 bases and J by 5 bases, with 20 bases left in between. The CDR3 region is CASRGLGKGWDEQYF. The CDR3 coding sequence is TGTGCCAGCAGGGGTCTTGGTAAGGGGTGGGACGAGCAGTACTTC.